This record looks at one T cell receptor beta chain sequence and its context. Its antigen is still unknown. Germline V lookup: CDR1 SGHTS, CDR2 YDEGEE. The CDR3 extends over 17 amino acids. With 4 bases removed from V and 2 bases from J, the gap between germline ends came to 20 bases. The entry originates in a study of pediatric ulcerative colitis. The study's findings and limits: Blood-rectal clonal overlap within each person was significantly higher in ulcerative colitis patients than controls.

Some clones are missing from TCRdb's copy, which holds only in-frame ones; the method was immunoSEQ multiplex PCR. The sample has 55,000 to 70,000 clones; 87% are singletons. The sample consisted of blood. This TCR was sampled from a boy younger than 18 who was a control in a study of pediatric ulcerative colitis. This chain connects TRBV5-8 to TRBJ2-3, with D possibly TRBD2 on 6 matching bases. CDR3: CASSGRHGWGDTDTQYF. CDR3 DNA: TGTGCCAGCAGCGGACGGCATGGGTGGGGGGACACAGATACGCAGTATTTT. Full variable domain (outside the CDR3, taken from reference TRBV5-8 and TRBJ2-3): EAGVTQSPTHLIKTRGQQATLRCSPISGHTSVYWYQQALGLGLQFLLWYDEGEERNRGNFPPRFSGRQFPNYSSELNVNALELEDSALYLCASSGRHGWGDTDTQYFGPGTRLTVL.